This TCR beta chain was identified in a study of early T cells in non-severe SARS-CoV-2 infection (dated by TCRdb to about 2021). Context from the whole study: Because TCR sequencing relied on bulk RNA taken from unsorted whole blood, pairing of alpha and beta chains was not possible.

Looking up the germline V gene yields CDR1 SGDLS and CDR2 YYNGEE. The CDR3 holds 15 amino acids from the cysteine to the phenylalanine. Of the read, only the CDR3 DNA is kept; its 45 bases are in frame from base 1. V is shortened by 2 bases, J by 0 bases, and the region joining them spans 11 bases. This clonotype has ten or more counts. Its antigen specificity is not known. No much larger clone is present one base from it, and per-base qualities are unavailable. The library was prepared using 5' RACE. Sequencing relied on a NextSeq 500. In the TCR library protocol, unique molecular identifiers were attached to individual cDNA molecules to correct for PCR bias and sequencing error. TCR alpha and beta chains were both sequenced, and the abundances of alpha and beta sequences in each sample were closely correlated with each other. In the authors' own workflow: Decombinator V4 was used to annotate the V gene, J gene and CDR3 of the TCR sequences. Expanded TCRs were defined as changing significantly between any two time points under a Poisson model with p below 0.0001. TCR abundances were normalised to the total number of TCRs sequenced per sample and were expressed as counts per million. MAIT TCRs were defined by TRAV1-2 paired with TRAJ12, TRAJ20 or TRAJ33, and iNKT TCRs by TRAV10 paired with TRAJ18. VDJdb, accessed on 1 November 2021, was searched for TCRs annotated for CMV, EBV and SARS-CoV-2, and TCRs annotated for more than one antigen were excluded. TCRdb trimmed the raw reads at Q25, called clones with MiXCR and kept productive beta chains. Entries that share a CDR3 protein sequence are merged under the most common genes and DNA. The V and J calls shown here were made by TCRdb, not taken from the authors' results. Across this sample there are roughly 50,000 distinct CDR3 sequences, with almost 9.5% seen only once. The ten largest clones capture about 15% of the sample.

General conclusions and limits of the study: VDJdb matching was skewed toward anti-spike CD8 responses and likely underestimated virus-specific expansions, missing private and CD4 specificities.

Set within a cohort of healthcare workers in London, UK, this nested case-control study involved weekly PCR testing of nasopharyngeal swabs along with blood sampling. Between 23 and 31 March 2020, the week of the UK lockdown, healthcare workers were enrolled and then followed up weekly for as long as 16 weeks. This sequence uses TRBV9 and TRBJ2-5; the D gene is tentatively TRBD1 or TRBD2, each matching 5 bases. The source of this sequence is an adult who was a healthcare worker with PCR-confirmed SARS-CoV-2 infection or an uninfected control (not recorded which). The material sequenced was whole blood. DNA sequence: TGTGCCAGCAGCGTTGTTGGGACCAACCAAGAGACCCAGTACTTC. Its protein product is CASSVVGTNQETQYF.